The clone carrying this T cell receptor (beta chain) was observed a handful of times. Its cognate antigen is unknown. The junction and the germline gene differ at one end; a read error may be behind it. The CDR3 loop spans 13 amino acids. CDR1 is MNHEY and CDR2 is SMNVEV in the germline V gene (reference sequence). The data were obtained in a study of blood T cells in healthy people across ages. Sample-barcoded 5' priming and a J-beta primer mix drove a second PCR of about 6 to 12 cycles. MiXCR was run by TCRdb on the 5' RACE reads, yielding one entry per CDR3 protein. The sample carries 550,000 to 650,000 distinct CDR3 sequences, about a quarter recorded once. Study observations and caveats: In older individuals, TCR beta diversity per million T cells was lower, falling roughly linearly with age.

These data also featured in a second study, about T cells of mothers and their children.

Sequenced: blood. The clonotype was recovered from a boy aged 2 to 10 in good health. This chain joins TRBV27 and TRBJ2-2; no reliable D call. DNA of the CDR3: TGTGCCAGCAGTCCCTCTATTGCCGGCGAGCTGTTTTTT. Its translation is CASSPSIAGELFF.